This entry concerns a single TCR beta chain. The target antigen is unknown. The junction departs from germline at one end; a sequencing error may be responsible. The sample originates from a study of cytomegalovirus exposure and HLA in healthy donors. Study summary: Samples from HLA-typed donors yielded about 85 million unique TCRs in an early data release.

This PCR relied on a set of 60 Vbeta primers and 13 Jbeta primers. Using immunoSEQ multiplex PCR, the repertoire was profiled, and TCRdb retains in-frame clones only, with some absent. The table has 100,000 to 150,000 clones, 78% seen once; the top ten hold 1.8%. Study-wide findings and caveats: Cytomegalovirus status was reportedly diagnosed by the classifier with high sensitivity and specificity. Later analysis found that TCR beta chains associated with HLA were more clonally expanded than other, equally common chains.

The receptor was isolated from a woman aged 40 to 49 in good health and CMV-seronegative. Input material: PBMCs.

CDR3 amino acids: CASSGTSGGISGANGLTF. DNA for the CDR3: TGTGCCAGCAGTGGAACTAGCGGGGGCATCTCTGGGGCCAACGGCCTGACTTTC. This chain uses TRBV6-1 with TRBJ2-6; 11 bases match TRBD2. This CDR3 is 18 amino acids long. Germline V lookup: CDR1 MNHNS, CDR2 SASEGT.